This T cell receptor beta chain was documented in a study of blood T cell repertoires in COVID-19 (TCRdb year 2020). Study-wide context: Samples covering the acute and convalescent phases of COVID-19 were provided by collaborators in the United States, Italy and Spain. Where HLA class I and class II types were available, the types were taken from metadata supplied by the sample provider, not from assay-based typing. The sample metadata nearly always contained a de-identified subject ID, COVID-19 status, age in years and sex. The material from the prospective study consisted of cDNA or gDNA derived from T cells, B-cell-depleted T cells, or PBMCs. Samples came from the ongoing ImmuneRACE study (first 160 participants) plus 1,254 subjects from 6 global collaborators. Deeply sampled blood TCRbeta repertoires from subjects exposed to, actively infected with, or recovered from COVID-19 were included in the dataset. The repertoires were released in a freely available public database meant as a resource for research on the immune response to SARS-CoV-2.

Overall study results and their limits: The quantity of clinical and demographic metadata differed by source and by participant and was supplied without curation.

The junction shows trimming of 10 bases on V and 4 bases on J, plus 13 bases between the germline ends. There are 12 amino acids in the CDR3, from cysteine to phenylalanine inclusive. Just the 36-base CDR3 DNA is kept, in frame starting at base 1. Taken from the germline V gene, the CDR1 and CDR2 loops are ENHRY and SYGVKD. On this clone itself: Its binding antigen is unknown. No base-level quality is on record; no much larger clone is a single base apart.

TCRbeta CDR3 regions were amplified from genomic DNA using the immunoSEQ Assay, a bias-controlled multiplex PCR. The study's own analysis went as follows. Within the assay, amplification of reference gene primers was used to estimate how many nucleated cells each sample contained. Sequence reads were collapsed and filtered to measure the absolute abundance of every unique TCRbeta CDR3 rearrangement. For each sample, productive Simpson clonality was calculated as the square root of Simpson's diversity index over productive rearrangements. TCRdb's version of the immuneACCESS table is confined to in-frame rearrangements and falls short of the full clone set. An unresolved V gene accounts for under half of the shortfall where checked; the remainder is of unknown origin. V and J calls and clone size are given by that table; D and trimming were obtained from the DNA. The sample table lists approximately 330,000 clones, roughly 87% of them with a count of one. The ten most abundant clones make up roughly 8.9% of the sample.

One collaborating source in Seattle enrolled patients during active infection and followed them longitudinally through the course of disease. The collaborating institutions used their own protocols to collect whole blood in K2EDTA tubes. For TCRbeta analysis, collaborators shipped samples as frozen whole blood, isolated PBMCs, or DNA extracted from either of those sample types. Sequenced material: peripheral blood. This receptor was taken from a man under 40 with COVID-19, enrolled during active disease. The chain uses TRBV10-3 and TRBJ1-2; a tentative D match to TRBD1 spans 6 bases. The DNA reads TGTGCCACCTACAGGGCGGTCTATGGCTACACCTTC. This codes for CATYRAVYGYTF.